The entry below describes one T cell receptor (beta chain). This record comes from a study of blood T cell repertoires in COVID-19. Whole-study context: Sample material is recorded as cDNA or gDNA derived from T cells, B-cell-depleted T cells, or PBMCs.

Trimming shortened V by 2 bases and J by 5 bases, and 12 bases separated the two germline ends. CDR3 size: 14 residues. Germline V gene data show CDR1 as MDHEN and CDR2 as SYDVKM. Seattle patient enrollment occurred during active infection, with longitudinal follow-up thereafter. Under the authors' procedure: Reference gene primers were amplified, and this amplification served to estimate nucleated cell counts. The method was immunoSEQ multiplex PCR; TCRdb's version includes in-frame clones alone and lacks a portion of them. The V and J calls and the clone size are those of that table, but D and trimming were determined from the DNA. The sample includes around 160,000 clones, roughly 89% seen only once; the top ten take over 9%.

This clonotype originated in a woman in her 70s with COVID-19, enrolled during active disease. J is TRBJ1-2 and V is TRBV28; TRBD1 might be the D (6 bases). The sample comprised peripheral blood. The CDR3 here is CASSLNRAPYGYTF. The CDR3 nucleotides read TGTGCCAGCAGTTTAAACAGGGCACCATATGGCTACACCTTC.